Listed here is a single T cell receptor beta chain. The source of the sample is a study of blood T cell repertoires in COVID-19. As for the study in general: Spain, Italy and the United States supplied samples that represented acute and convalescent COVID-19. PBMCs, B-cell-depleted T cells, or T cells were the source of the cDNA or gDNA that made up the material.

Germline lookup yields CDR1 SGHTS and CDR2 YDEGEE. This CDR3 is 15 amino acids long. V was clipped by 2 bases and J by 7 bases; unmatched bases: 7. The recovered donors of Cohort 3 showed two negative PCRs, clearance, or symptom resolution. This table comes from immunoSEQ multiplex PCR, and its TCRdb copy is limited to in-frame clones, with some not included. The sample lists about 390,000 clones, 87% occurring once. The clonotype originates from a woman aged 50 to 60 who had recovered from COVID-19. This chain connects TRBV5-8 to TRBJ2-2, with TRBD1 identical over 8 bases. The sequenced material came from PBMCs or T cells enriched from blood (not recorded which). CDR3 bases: TGTGCCAGCAGCTTCCGGACAGGGCAGGGCGGGGAGCTGTTTTTT. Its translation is CASSFRTGQGGELFF.